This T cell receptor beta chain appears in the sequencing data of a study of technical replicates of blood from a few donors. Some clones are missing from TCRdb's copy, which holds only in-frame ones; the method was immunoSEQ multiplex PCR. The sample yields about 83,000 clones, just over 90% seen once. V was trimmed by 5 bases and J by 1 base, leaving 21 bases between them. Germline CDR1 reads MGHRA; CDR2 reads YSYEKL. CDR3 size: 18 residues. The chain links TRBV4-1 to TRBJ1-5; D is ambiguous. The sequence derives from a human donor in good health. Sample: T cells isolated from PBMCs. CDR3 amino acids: CASSRTLAGIRSNQPQHF. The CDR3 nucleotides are TGCGCCAGCAGCAGGACCCTGGCGGGAATCAGAAGCAATCAGCCCCAGCATTTT.